This entry lists 9 T cell receptor beta chains sequenced from one sample in a study of blood T cell repertoires in COVID-19. Measured with immunoSEQ multiplex PCR; TCRdb has only the in-frame clones, and not every one. The sample includes 200,000 to 300,000 clones, more than 75% of them seen just once. Source material: PBMCs or T cells enriched from blood (not recorded which). Receptors originate from a woman younger than 35 who had recovered from COVID-19.

V gene TRBV6-5 combines with J gene TRBJ2-3; TRBD2 matches 10 bases. The CDR3 is made up of 15 amino acids. The germline gives CDR1 MNHEY, CDR2 SVGAGI. Trimming cost V 6 bases and J 2 bases; bases outside gene matches: 5. The CDR3 nucleotides read TGTGCCAGCAGAGGACTAGCGGCCTTCACAGATACGCAGTATTTT. This gives the protein CASRGLAAFTDTQYF.

This chain uses TRBV28 with TRBJ2-7, with 8 bases aligning to TRBD2. The CDR3 contains 15 residues. The germline V gene encodes CDR1 MDHEN and CDR2 SYDVKM. V trimming: 1 base; J trimming: 4 bases; junction bases outside the gene matches: 6. The CDR3, as DNA: TGTGCCAGCAGTTTATACGGGGGGGCGGTTTACGAGCAGTACTTC. This translates into CASSLYGGAVYEQYF.

This chain connects TRBV6-5 to TRBJ1-2; weak D call: TRBD1 (6 bases). V was shortened by 2 bases and J by 7 bases, with 20 bases between the two germline ends. This CDR3 is built from 16 residues. From germline, CDR1 is MNHEY and CDR2 SVGAGI. The CDR3 nucleotides read TGTGCCAGCAGTTACCTCTTCGGACAGAACCGTGGTGGCTACACCTTC. This gives the protein CASSYLFGQNRGGYTF.

The rearrangement joins TRBV27 to TRBJ2-3; 7 bases map to TRBD1. The CDR3 extends over 15 amino acids. The trim removed 5 bases at V and 0 bases at J, leaving 5 bases unmatched. Germline CDR1 MNHEY, CDR2 SMNVEV (reference sequence). In DNA, the CDR3 is TGTGCCAGCAGTCCTAGACAGGGCAGCACAGATACGCAGTATTTT. Amino acids: CASSPRQGSTDTQYF.

The chain couples TRBV7-9 to TRBJ2-1, with a possible D match to TRBD1 (6 bases). Germline CDR1 reads SEHNR; CDR2 reads FQNEAQ (reference sequence). The CDR3 runs to 13 residues. V lost 5 bases and J lost 9, with 14 bases in between. The CDR3 bases are TGTGCCAGCAGCCCGCTAACAGGGCTTGAGCAGTTCTTC. It yields the protein CASSPLTGLEQFF.

This clone appeared a few times. The chain employs TRBV19 and TRBJ2-5; 13 bases are a match to TRBD2. The germline gives CDR1 LNHDA, CDR2 SQIVND (reference sequence). The CDR3 length is 17 residues. The V segment lost 4 bases and the J segment 8 bases; nucleotides outside the gene matches: 13. CDR3 sequence (DNA): TGTGCCAGTAGTACTCCTGGACTAGCGGGGGTCCCGTTAACCCAGTACTTC. Its protein is CASSTPGLAGVPLTQYF.

This clone was recorded a few times. The V call is TRBV7-9, the J call TRBJ1-1, with 7 bases aligning to TRBD1. The CDR3 spans 14 residues. The V segment lost 0 bases and the J segment 3 bases; nucleotides outside the gene matches: 1. CDR1 SEHNR and CDR2 FQNEAQ come from the germline V gene (reference sequence). CDR3 DNA sequence: TGTGCCAGCAGCTTAGCGACAGGGCACACTGAAGCTTTCTTT. Its translation is CASSLATGHTEAFF.

J is TRBJ1-4 and V is TRBV23-1, with D hard to call. TRBV23-1 is noted as an ORF with a role that remains uncertain. V lost 6 bases to trimming and J lost 4 bases, with 12 bases between them. The CDR3 extends over 14 amino acids. This CDR3 is CASSHSKLNEKLFF. CDR3 nucleotides: TGCGCCAGCAGCCACAGCAAGCTTAATGAAAAACTGTTTTTT.

V is TRBV5-5 and J is TRBJ2-2; the match to TRBD2 covers 7 bases. Germline values: CDR1 SGHKS, CDR2 YYEKEE (reference sequence). After removal of 2 bases from V and 2 bases from J, the junction contained 6 bases not matched to a gene. The CDR3 runs to 16 residues. The CDR3 DNA reads as TGTGCCAGCAGCTTCTACGGGAGGCCTAACACCGGGGAGCTGTTTTTT. It encodes CASSFYGRPNTGELFF.